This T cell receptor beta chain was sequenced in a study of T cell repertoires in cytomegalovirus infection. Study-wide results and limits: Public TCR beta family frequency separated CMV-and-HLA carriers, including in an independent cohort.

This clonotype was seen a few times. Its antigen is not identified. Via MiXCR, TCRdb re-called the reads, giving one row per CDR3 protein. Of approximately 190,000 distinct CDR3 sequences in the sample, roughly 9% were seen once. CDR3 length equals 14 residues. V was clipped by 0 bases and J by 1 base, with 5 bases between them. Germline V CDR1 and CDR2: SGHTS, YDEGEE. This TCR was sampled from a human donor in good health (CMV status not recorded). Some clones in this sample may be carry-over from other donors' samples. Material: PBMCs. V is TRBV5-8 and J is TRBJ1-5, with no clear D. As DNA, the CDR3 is TGTGCCAGCAGCTTGGGGCCCAGCAATCAGCCCCAGCATTTT. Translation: CASSLGPSNQPQHF.